Each of the 7 T cell receptor beta chains below was sequenced from the same sample in a study of blood T cell repertoires in COVID-19. Assay used: immunoSEQ multiplex PCR; TCRdb lists only in-frame clones, some missing. This table holds some 170,000 clones, approximately 88% found once. What was sequenced was peripheral blood. The receptor source for this set is a woman older than 75 with active or convalescent COVID-19.

The rearrangement links TRBV15 to TRBJ1-6; unclear D gene. The V and J ends lost 4 bases and 0 bases respectively, with 10 bases between them. The CDR3 contains 16 residues. The germline V gene encodes CDR1 LNHNV and CDR2 YYDKDF (reference sequence). CDR3 residues: CATSTQPSSYNSPLHF. DNA of the CDR3: TGTGCCACCAGCACCCAACCGAGCTCCTATAATTCACCCCTCCACTTT. Variable domain in full (rest from reference TRBV15 and TRBJ1-6): DAMVIQNPRYQVTQFGKPVTLSCSQTLNHNVMYWYQQKSSQAPKLLFHYYDKDFNNEADTPDNFQSRRPNTSFCFLDIRSPGLGDTAMYLCATSTQPSSYNSPLHFGNGTRLTVT.

The rearrangement joins TRBV18 to TRBJ2-7, with TRBD2 identical over 7 bases. V lost 1 base to trimming and J lost 1 base; unmatched junction nucleotides: 10. The CDR3 is made up of 17 amino acids. CDR1 is KGHSH and CDR2 is LQKENI in the germline V gene. The CDR3 coding sequence is TGTGCCAGCTCACCACAAACCACTGGCGGGGGATCCTACGAGCAGTACTTC. Protein sequence: CASSPQTTGGGSYEQYF.

The chain has TRBV7-6 and TRBJ1-6, with 7 bases that match TRBD1. Unmatched junction bases numbered 5, after V lost 5 bases and J lost 7 bases. CDR1 is SGHVS, CDR2 FNYEAQ, per germline. The CDR3 sequence is 14 residues long. CDR3 nucleotides: TGTGCCAGCAGCCCGGGACAGCCCAATTCACCCCTCCACTTT. As protein: CASSPGQPNSPLHF.

The CDR3 sequence: CASSPSGGTEAFF. CDR3 bases: TGTGCCAGCTCACCCTCAGGGGGCACTGAAGCTTTCTTT. The gene calls are TRBV18 and TRBJ1-1, with 7 bases lining up with TRBD1. Germline loops: CDR1 KGHSH, CDR2 LQKENI. V shed 3 bases, J shed 4 bases, and the junction held 2 bases outside the gene matches. The CDR3 contains 13 residues.

The chain links TRBV5-1 to TRBJ2-1, with TRBD1 matching over 8 bases. V gave up 4 bases and J gave up 5 bases; unmatched junction bases: 11. The CDR3 is 16 residues long. From germline, CDR1 is SGHRS and CDR2 YFSETQ. CDR3 DNA sequence: TGCGCCAGCAGCGGCTGGACAGGGAAATCCGACAATGAGCAGTTCTTC. Its protein is CASSGWTGKSDNEQFF.

This clone was seen once. This rearrangement joins TRBV14 to TRBJ1-2, with 7 bases aligning to TRBD1. This CDR3 region has 17 residues. CDR1 and CDR2 from the germline V gene are SGHDN and FVKESK. V was clipped by 1 base and J by 3 bases; unmatched bases: 11. The CDR3 DNA follows: TGTGCCAGCAGCCAAGGGACGGACAGGTCATCCCACTATGGCTACACCTTC. It yields the protein CASSQGTDRSSHYGYTF. Complete variable domain (other parts from reference TRBV14 and TRBJ1-2): EAGVTQFPSHSVIEKGQTVTLRCDPISGHDNLYWYRRVMGKEIKFLLHFVKESKQDESGMPNNRFLAERTGGTYSTLKVQPAELEDSGVYFCASSQGTDRSSHYGYTFGSGTRLTVV.

The J gene is TRBJ1-5, the V gene TRBV28, with D perhaps matching TRBD1 (5 bases). V lost 5 bases to trimming and J lost 6 bases, with 17 bases between them. The germline V gene has CDR1 MDHEN and CDR2 SYDVKM. This CDR3 contains 15 residues. DNA for the CDR3: TGTGCCAGCAGTCCCGCGGGGGTAGGCGGTCAGCCCCAGCATTTT. Its protein is CASSPAGVGGQPQHF.